The present TCR beta chain was sequenced within a study of T-cell memory formation after mild COVID-19. In the study overall: Across donors, TCR clusters were largely donor specific.

V lost 6 bases to trimming and J lost 2 bases, with 10 bases between them. The CDR3 is made up of 13 amino acids. Germline values: CDR1 MNHEY, CDR2 SMNVEV (reference sequence). TCRdb re-called the 5' RACE reads with MiXCR, one entry per CDR3 protein. This table holds fewer than 30,000 distinct CDR3 sequences, approximately 12% found once. This clonotype was seen repeatedly, ten times or more. Its antigen is currently unknown. The study, taken as a whole, reports: Some clones that responded were present in memory (sampled pre-infection), which suggests cross-reactive memory joined. Clones shrinking from day 15 to 85 showed even CD4/CD8 mixes; later expanders tilted CD4+. Specificity for SARS-CoV-2 was not confirmed among the second-wave clones peaking on day 37.

The sequenced sample consisted of PBMCs or a T cell subset sorted from them (not recorded which). This clonotype was sampled from an adult woman who had mild COVID-19 (a few samples of this study predate the infection). Cell type and time point are not known. This chain connects TRBV27 to TRBJ1-1, with a weak D call TRBD1 (6 bases). The CDR3 protein is CASRLRGNTEAFF. CDR3 DNA: TGTGCCAGCAGACTCAGGGGTAACACTGAAGCTTTCTTT.